This TCR beta chain was identified in a study of shared clonotypes between healthy human individuals. Study-wide results and limits: Roughly 5% of naive CD4 clonotypes were shared across four donors.

Here immunoSEQ multiplex PCR was the method, and the copy in TCRdb shows in-frame clones only, minus some. The sample yields some 660,000 clones, 55% to 85% seen once. The CDR3 totals 15 residues. The germline gives CDR1 MNHEY, CDR2 SMNVEV (reference sequence). The trim removed 2 bases at V and 0 bases at J, leaving 3 bases unmatched. Points on this clone: The target antigen is unknown.

This TCR was recovered from a woman in her thirties in good health. This chain uses TRBV27 with TRBJ2-5; 7 nucleotides agree with TRBD1. Sample: memory CD4+ T cells sorted from blood. Subset reported: CD45RA-negative fraction. This chain's CDR3 is CASSLLGQDQETQYF. The CDR3 DNA reads as TGTGCCAGCAGTTTACTAGGACAGGACCAAGAGACCCAGTACTTC.